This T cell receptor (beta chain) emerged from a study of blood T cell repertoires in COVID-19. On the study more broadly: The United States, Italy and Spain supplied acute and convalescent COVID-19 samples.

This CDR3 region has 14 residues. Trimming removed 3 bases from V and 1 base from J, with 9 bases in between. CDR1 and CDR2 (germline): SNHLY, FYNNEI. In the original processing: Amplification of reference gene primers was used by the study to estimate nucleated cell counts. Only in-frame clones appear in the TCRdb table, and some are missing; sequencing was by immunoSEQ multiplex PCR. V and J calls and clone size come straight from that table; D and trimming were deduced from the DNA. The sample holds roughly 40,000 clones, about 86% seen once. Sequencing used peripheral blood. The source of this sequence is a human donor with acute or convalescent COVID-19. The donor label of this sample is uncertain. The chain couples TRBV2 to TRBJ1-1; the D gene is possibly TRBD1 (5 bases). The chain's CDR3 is CASSDRASNTEAFF. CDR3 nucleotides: TGTGCCAGCAGTGACAGGGCATCGAACACTGAAGCTTTCTTT.